This TCR beta chain is from a study of blood T cell repertoires in COVID-19. As originally analysed: Quantification of nucleated cells was approximated via reference gene primer amplification. Assay used: immunoSEQ multiplex PCR; TCRdb lists only in-frame clones, some missing. D and trimming come from the DNA, and the V and J calls and clone size come from that table. The table records approximately 65,000 clones, less than 95% of them present only once. The TCR originated in a woman aged 18-29 years with acute or convalescent COVID-19. Sequencing used peripheral blood.

CDR3 coding DNA: TGTGCCAGCAGCAACGGGGTATCCATGAACACTGAAGCTTTCTTT. Protein product: CASSNGVSMNTEAFF. V usage is TRBV5-8 and J usage is TRBJ1-1; D not resolved. Deletions cut 4 bases from V and 0 bases from J, with 13 bases between. CDR1 is SGHTS, CDR2 YDEGEE, per germline. CDR3 length: 15 amino acids. The full variable domain, completed using reference TRBV5-8 and TRBJ1-1, is EAGVTQSPTHLIKTRGQQATLRCSPISGHTSVYWYQQALGLGLQFLLWYDEGEERNRGNFPPRFSGRQFPNYSSELNVNALELEDSALYLCASSNGVSMNTEAFFGQGTRLTVV.